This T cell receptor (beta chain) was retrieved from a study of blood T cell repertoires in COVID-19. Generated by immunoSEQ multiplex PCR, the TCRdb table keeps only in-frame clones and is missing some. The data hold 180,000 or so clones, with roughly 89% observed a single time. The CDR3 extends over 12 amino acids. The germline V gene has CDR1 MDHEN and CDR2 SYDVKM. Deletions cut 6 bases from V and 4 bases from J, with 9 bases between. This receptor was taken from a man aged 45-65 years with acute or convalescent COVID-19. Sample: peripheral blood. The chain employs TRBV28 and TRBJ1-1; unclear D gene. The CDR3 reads CASREVPTEAFF. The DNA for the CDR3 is TGTGCCAGCAGGGAGGTTCCCACTGAAGCTTTCTTT.